There are a few counts of the clone carrying this T cell receptor (beta chain). The antigen remains undetermined. V lost 0 bases to trimming and J lost 2 bases, with 13 bases between them. This CDR3 is 16 amino acids long. Germline V gives CDR1 LNHNV, CDR2 YYDKDF (reference sequence). TCRdb reanalysed the RACE reads using MiXCR and keeps one entry per CDR3 protein. In the table there are some 360,000 distinct CDR3 sequences, roughly 4.6% of which are singletons. This record belongs to a study of human T cells and chemical hapten exposure. Study results and limitations: Donor immune responses may differ from healthy people's, since all donors had alopecia.

The time point: pre-sensitization, week 0. This sample's treatment: therapeutic diphenylcyclopropenone sensitization with weekly scalp DPC. Sequenced here: whole blood, sampled in connection with sensitization to the hapten diphenylcyclopropenone (DPC). This chain connects TRBV15 to TRBJ1-1; tentative D call: TRBD1 (6 bases). The clonotype originates from a woman in her fifties or sixties with alopecia areata. Some clones in this sample may be carry-over from other donors' samples. The CDR3 spells CATSRDPRRGNTEAFF. CDR3 coding DNA: TGTGCCACCAGCAGAGACCCACGCAGGGGAAACACTGAAGCTTTCTTT.